What follows are 30 T cell receptor beta chains derived from one specimen sequenced in a study of PD-L1 blockade in urothelial cancer. Sequenced by immunoSEQ multiplex PCR; TCRdb stores in-frame clones only, minus some. The repertoire holds about 80,000 clones, with roughly nine tenths as singletons. Source: PBMCs, taken around atezolizumab (anti-PD-L1) treatment. These TCRs come from a woman aged 70-85 years with urothelial cancer.

The sample holds one count of this clone. The chain employs TRBV25-1 and TRBJ2-1, with a possible D match to TRBD1 (6 bases). Trimming cost V 5 bases and J 6 bases, with 17 bases left between them. The CDR3 consists of 15 residues. Germline V lookup: CDR1 MGHDK, CDR2 SYGVNS. The CDR3 coding sequence is TGTGCCAGCAGTACTACAGGGAGATGGGGCAATGAGCAGTTCTTC. It is translated as CASSTTGRWGNEQFF.

The gene calls are TRBV18 and TRBJ2-7; 7 bases line up with TRBD1. V dropped 2 bases and J dropped 0; count of bases not matched to a gene: 4. The CDR3 is 15 amino acids. Per the germline V gene, CDR1 is KGHSH and CDR2 is LQKENI. CDR3 in DNA: TGTGCCAGCTCACCATTAAGGGGGCCCTCCTACGAGCAGTACTTC. Protein sequence: CASSPLRGPSYEQYF.

This clone was observed a single time. The V and J genes are TRBV5-1 and TRBJ2-7, with 8 bases lining up with TRBD1. The germline V gene has CDR1 SGHRS and CDR2 YFSETQ. With V trimmed by 4 bases and J by 0 bases, 6 bases remained unmatched. CDR3 length: 15 amino acids. As DNA, the CDR3 is TGCGCCAGCAGCATAACCGGACAGGGCTCCTACGAGCAGTACTTC. Encoded protein: CASSITGQGSYEQYF.

The J gene is TRBJ1-2, the V gene TRBV6-1; weak D call: TRBD1 (6 bases). Germline CDR1 MNHNS, CDR2 SASEGT. Trimming shortened V by 0 bases and J by 9 bases, and 14 bases separated the two germline ends. The CDR3 has 14 amino acids. In DNA, the CDR3 is TGTGCCAGCAGTGAAGCCCGGGACACCGCTCGCTACACCTTC. The encoded protein is CASSEARDTARYTF.

The rearrangement uses TRBV11-2 and TRBJ2-7; D is perhaps TRBD2 (6 bases). This CDR3 has 16 amino acids. Trimming cost V 5 bases and J 2 bases, with 19 bases left between them. CDR1 is SGHAT and CDR2 is FQNNGV in the germline V gene. The CDR3 nucleotides are TGTGCCAGCAGCATAGGAACTCTGGGCGGGGCCTACGAGCAGTACTTC. It encodes CASSIGTLGGAYEQYF.

CDR3 nucleotides: TGTGCCAGCAGCCCTCGGACTAGGGTAATCAATGAGCAGTTCTTC. Translated: CASSPRTRVINEQFF. The gene calls are TRBV7-8 and TRBJ2-1; 7 bases agree with TRBD2. The length of the CDR3 is 15 residues. The V gene's germline CDR1 is SGHVS and CDR2 FQNEAQ. V dropped 5 bases and J dropped 6; count of bases not matched to a gene: 10.

The chain has TRBV5-8 and TRBJ2-1, with TRBD2 matching 15 bases. Losses at the gene ends were 4 bases for V and 7 bases for J; bases not matched to a gene: 3. The V gene's germline CDR1 is SGHTS and CDR2 YDEGEE. CDR3 length: 15 amino acids. The CDR3 region is CASSQGTSGRNEQFF. The CDR3 region has the DNA TGTGCCAGCAGCCAGGGGACTAGCGGGAGGAATGAGCAGTTCTTC.

This clone was recorded a few times. In nucleotides, the CDR3 is TGTGCCAGCAGCCGGGACAGGGAAAAGCCCCAGCATTTT. This sequence encodes CASSRDREKPQHF. The rearrangement uses TRBV5-8 and TRBJ1-5; 9 bases match TRBD1. V was pared by 4 bases and J by 8 bases, with 4 bases of the junction left unmatched. Germline CDR1 reads SGHTS; CDR2 reads YDEGEE. The CDR3 is 13 amino acids.

This chain connects TRBV18 to TRBJ1-1; D gene uncertain. The CDR3 spans 13 residues. CDR1 and CDR2 (germline): KGHSH, LQKENI. V dropped 6 bases and J dropped 1 base, with 9 bases sitting between them. CDR3 DNA: TGTGCCAGCTCTATCAGTCAGAACACTGAAGCTTTCTTT. Protein: CASSISQNTEAFF. Full variable domain (rest looked up from reference TRBV18 and TRBJ1-1): NAGVMQNPRHLVRRRGQEARLRCSPMKGHSHVYWYRQLPEEGLKFMVYLQKENIIDESGMPKERFSAEFPKEGPSILRIQQVVRGDSAAYFCASSISQNTEAFFGQGTRLTVV.

The CDR3 loop is CASSPRTATDTQYF. In DNA, the CDR3 is TGTGCCAGCAGTCCACGGACAGCCACAGATACGCAGTATTTT. The V gene is TRBV28, the J gene TRBJ2-3; weak D call: TRBD1 (6 bases). CDR3 length: 14 residues. V gave up 5 bases and J gave up 2 bases, with 11 bases separating them. Germline V gene lookup returns CDR1 MDHEN and CDR2 SYDVKM. The whole variable domain, filled in from reference TRBV28 and TRBJ2-3, reads DVKVTQSSRYLVKRTGEKVFLECVQDMDHENMFWYRQDPGLGLRLIYFSYDVKMKEKGDIPEGYSVSREKKERFSLILESASTNQTSMYLCASSPRTATDTQYFGPGTRLTVL.

This chain joins TRBV7-6 and TRBJ1-6; D unclear. Germline values: CDR1 SGHVS, CDR2 FNYEAQ. This CDR3 region has 18 residues. V lost 0 bases, J lost 0 bases, and 12 bases lay in between. CDR3 DNA sequence: TGTGCCAGCAGCTTAGCGTCCGGAGGGAGCTCCTATAATTCACCCCTCCACTTT. Protein sequence: CASSLASGGSSYNSPLHF. The complete variable domain, with remaining parts taken from reference TRBV7-6 and TRBJ1-6, reads GAGVSQSPRYKVTKRGQDVALRCDPISGHVSLYWYRQALGQGPEFLTYFNYEAQQDKSGLPNDRFSAERPEGSISTLTIQRTEQRDSAMYRCASSLASGGSSYNSPLHFGNGTRLTVT.

As regards this clone: One end of the junction varies from germline; a read error may be responsible. The CDR3 sequence: CASRRIGQGADNEQFF. CDR3 bases: TGTGCCAGCAGAAGGATTGGACAGGGGGCTGACAATGAGCAATTCTTC. The genes are TRBV5-8 and TRBJ2-1, with 11 bases lining up with TRBD1. CDR1 is SGHTS and CDR2 is YDEGEE in the germline V gene. The CDR3 is made up of 16 amino acids.

This clone occurred once. The chain combines TRBV15 with TRBJ2-1; a possible D gene is TRBD2 (6 bases). V lost 8 bases and J lost 0, with 20 bases in between. In germline, CDR1 is LNHNV, CDR2 YYDKDF (reference sequence). This CDR3 spans 17 amino acids. CDR3 nucleotides: TGTGCCACCGCGGGATACCTCGACTCGGGCTCCTACAATGAGCAGTTCTTC. It yields the protein CATAGYLDSGSYNEQFF.

The CDR3 DNA is TGTGCCAGCAGCTGGGGACTAGCCGTTGAGCAGTTCTTC. This gives the protein CASSWGLAVEQFF. This chain joins TRBV7-2 and TRBJ2-1, with 9 positions matching TRBD2. V was pared by 4 bases and J by 9 bases, with 4 bases of the junction left unmatched. The CDR3 runs to 13 residues. The germline gives CDR1 SGHTA, CDR2 FQGNSA.

The V call is TRBV19, the J call TRBJ2-2; 14 bases agree with TRBD2. Germline V lookup: CDR1 LNHDA, CDR2 SQIVND (reference sequence). With V trimmed by 6 bases and J by 3 bases, 6 bases remained unmatched. The CDR3 length is 17 residues. CDR3 nucleotide sequence: TGTGCCAGTAGCCTGGGGGGACTAGCGGGAGACACCGGGGAGCTGTTTTTT. This translates into CASSLGGLAGDTGELFF.

V and J are TRBV18 and TRBJ2-1; 7 bases fit TRBD1. This CDR3 spans 17 amino acids. V gave up 3 bases and J gave up 0 bases; unmatched junction bases: 8. CDR1 and CDR2 (germline): KGHSH, LQKENI. CDR3 region: CASSPPQGPSSYNEQFF. CDR3 bases: TGTGCCAGCTCACCGCCACAGGGGCCCAGCTCCTACAATGAGCAGTTCTTC.

The rearrangement links TRBV19 to TRBJ1-2; the match to TRBD1 covers 7 bases. CDR3 length: 16 amino acids. The germline CDR1 and CDR2 sequences are LNHDA and SQIVND (reference sequence). Trimming took 5 bases from V and 5 from J; bases not matched to a gene: 14. The CDR3 spells CASSLLPTGNRYGYTF. DNA for the CDR3: TGTGCCAGTAGTCTCTTGCCGACAGGGAATCGGTATGGCTACACCTTC.

The V gene is TRBV4-1, the J gene TRBJ1-2; 10 nucleotides line up with TRBD1. With 4 bases clipped from V and 4 bases from J, the junction kept 6 bases outside the gene matches. There are 15 residues in the CDR3. Germline CDR1 is MGHRA and CDR2 is YSYEKL. This CDR3 is CASSRPGQGRYGYTF. As DNA, the CDR3 is TGCGCCAGCAGCCGACCGGGACAGGGGCGCTATGGCTACACCTTC.

The CDR3 spells CASRSQENGEAFF. The CDR3 bases are TGTGCCAGCAGGTCACAGGAAAATGGGGAAGCTTTCTTT. The genes are TRBV6-6 and TRBJ1-1, with D possibly TRBD1 on 5 matching bases. Trimming cost V 6 bases and J 8 bases, with 16 bases left between them. The CDR3 consists of 13 residues. Germline CDR1 reads MNHNY; CDR2 reads SVGAGI (reference sequence).

This chain joins TRBV10-2 and TRBJ2-5, with 8 bases identical to TRBD2. The trim removed 3 bases at V and 2 bases at J, leaving 14 bases unmatched. The CDR3 is made up of 18 amino acids. Germline V gene lookup returns CDR1 WSHSY and CDR2 SAAADI. CDR3 sequence reads: CASSETSGAHSEQETQYF. DNA of the CDR3: TGCGCCAGCAGTGAAACTAGCGGAGCCCACTCCGAACAAGAGACCCAGTACTTC.

This clone was counted between two and nine times. The chain carries TRBV5-4 and TRBJ2-7, with TRBD2 matching 10 bases. Germline CDR1 SGHNT, CDR2 YYREEE (reference sequence). Trimming took 4 bases from V and 3 from J; bases not matched to a gene: 7. The CDR3 consists of 15 residues. CDR3 in DNA: TGTGCCAGCAGCGAAGGGACTAGCGACTTCTACGAGCAGTACTTC. Protein sequence: CASSEGTSDFYEQYF.

The chain combines TRBV9 with TRBJ2-6, with D uncertain. The CDR3 is 16 residues long. Trimming pared 3 bases from V and 0 bases from J, leaving 10 bases between. CDR1 SGDLS and CDR2 YYNGEE come from the germline V gene. DNA of the CDR3: TGTGCCAGCAGCGCGAGACTGTTCTCTGGGGCCAACGTCCTGACTTTC. Protein: CASSARLFSGANVLTF.

The gene calls are TRBV18 and TRBJ1-2; D is ambiguous. Trimming shortened V by 5 bases and J by 2 bases, and 9 bases separated the two germline ends. Germline values: CDR1 KGHSH, CDR2 LQKENI. This CDR3 spans 13 amino acids. The DNA for the CDR3 is TGTGCCAGCTCAGGGCTGTACAACTATGGCTACACCTTC. Its translation is CASSGLYNYGYTF.

J is TRBJ2-7 and V is TRBV5-6, with a tentative D call TRBD1 (5 bases). The length of the CDR3 is 14 residues. The V gene's germline CDR1 is SGHDT and CDR2 YYEEEE. Trimming took 4 bases from V and 2 from J, leaving 13 bases between them. CDR3 sequence reads: CASSEYRFAYEQYF. CDR3 coding DNA: TGTGCCAGCAGCGAGTACAGGTTCGCCTACGAGCAGTACTTC.

This rearrangement joins TRBV6-1 to TRBJ2-1, with 9 bases identical to TRBD1. V was clipped by 4 bases and J by 6 bases; unmatched bases: 7. The CDR3 sequence is 15 residues long. Germline V gene sequence: CDR1 MNHNS, CDR2 SASEGT. The CDR3 DNA is TGTGCCAGCAGTGGCCCGGGACAGGGACGCAATGAGCAGTTCTTC. It translates to CASSGPGQGRNEQFF.

This rearrangement joins TRBV9 to TRBJ2-5; the D is unclear. Germline V CDR1 and CDR2: SGDLS, YYNGEE. V dropped 1 base and J dropped 4 bases, with 14 bases sitting between them. CDR3 length: 15 amino acids. The CDR3 DNA reads TGTGCCAGCAGCGTAAGCCCGGGTGCGGCAGAGACCCAGTACTTC. It translates to CASSVSPGAAETQYF. Full variable domain (rest looked up from reference TRBV9 and TRBJ2-5): DSGVTQTPKHLITATGQRVTLRCSPRSGDLSVYWYQQSLDQGLQFLIQYYNGEERAKGNILERFSAQQFPDLHSELNLSSLELGDSALYFCASSVSPGAAETQYFGPGTRLLVL.

J is TRBJ1-2 and V is TRBV5-1; D might be TRBD1 (5 bases). Germline V gene sequence: CDR1 SGHRS, CDR2 YFSETQ. Trimming took 5 bases from V and 8 from J, leaving 16 bases between them. This CDR3 has 13 amino acids. CDR3 loop: CASSVSTAEGYTF. In DNA, the CDR3 is TGCGCCAGCAGTGTGTCGACAGCAGAAGGCTACACCTTC.

This chain connects TRBV10-3 to TRBJ2-7; 8 bases align to TRBD1. CDR3 length: 14 amino acids. Unmatched junction bases numbered 13, after V lost 11 bases and J lost 4 bases. Germline V gene lookup returns CDR1 ENHRY and CDR2 SYGVKD. This chain's CDR3 is CAVLGTGKGYEQYF. Written as DNA, the CDR3 is TGTGCCGTACTCGGGACAGGAAAAGGGTACGAGCAGTACTTC.

In its sample, this clone was seen once. The rearrangement uses TRBV5-4 and TRBJ2-5, with 11 positions matching TRBD2. The germline gives CDR1 SGHNT, CDR2 YYREEE (reference sequence). The J segment lost 4 bases and the V segment lost 6 bases, leaving 11 bases of the junction unmatched. The CDR3 consists of 16 residues. This chain's CDR3 is CASTRRASGGLETQYF. CDR3 nucleotides: TGTGCCAGCACCAGAAGGGCTAGCGGGGGGTTAGAGACCCAGTACTTC.

The J gene is TRBJ1-4, the V gene TRBV2, with a tentative D call TRBD1 (5 bases). Germline V gene sequence: CDR1 SNHLY, CDR2 FYNNEI. This CDR3 contains 13 residues. V lost 5 bases and J 8 bases, leaving 12 bases between the germline ends. DNA for the CDR3: TGTGCCAGCAGTCTAGGGGATTGGGAAAAACTGTTTTTT. Amino acids: CASSLGDWEKLFF.